This is a list of T cell receptor beta chains from one sample in a study of response to subunit inactivated influenza vaccine. TCRdb passed the RT-PCR reads through MiXCR, listing each CDR3 protein once. The table lists fewer than 650,000 distinct CDR3 sequences, approximately 12% of them singletons. This specimen was PBMCs from blood, taken 40 to 50 days after vaccination. The receptors derive from a man between 50 and 59 years old who received an inactivated influenza vaccine. The CDR3 runs from the conserved cysteine through the conserved F or W. A D gene is named only where the DNA matches it firmly. Some rows have no size entry. The others give once, few or many, or a class for an expanded clone.

abundance	j_gene	d_gene	v_gene	CDR3aa	CDR3nt
few	TRBJ2-7	.	TRBV6-2/TRBV6-3	CASSYPADPNRGEQYF	TGTGCCAGCAGTTACCCTGCAGACCCAAACCGTGGCGAGCAGTACTTC
few	TRBJ2-5	.	TRBV15	CATGGDQETQYF	TGTGCCACTGGGGGAGACCAAGAGACCCAGTACTTC
.	TRBJ1-1	TRBD1	TRBV5-1	CASSFGQGVMNTEAFF	TGCGCCAGCAGCTTCGGACAGGGGGTGATGAACACTGAAGCTTTCTTT
few	TRBJ2-4	.	TRBV2	CASSDSLTLGGKNIQYF	TGTGCCAGCAGTGACAGTTTGACGTTGGGAGGCAAAAACATTCAGTACTTC
.	TRBJ2-2	.	TRBV7-2	CASSLAGGAITGELFF	TGTGCCAGCAGCTTAGCGGGGGGGGCGATCACCGGGGAGCTGTTTTTT
.	TRBJ1-6	.	TRBV7-8	CASSLTESSYNSPLHF	TGTGCCAGCAGCTTAACAGAAAGCTCCTATAATTCACCCCTCCACTTT
many	TRBJ2-1	.	TRBV9	CASSVGGASSYNEQFF	TGTGCCAGCAGCGTAGGGGGGGCTAGCTCCTACAATGAGCAGTTCTTC
.	TRBJ2-3	.	TRBV7-3	CASSLTSPGLGGGDTQYF	TGTGCCAGCAGCTTAACGTCACCGGGCTTGGGGGGCGGCGATACGCAGTATTTT
.	TRBJ2-7	.	TRBV7-8	CASTNGRGVYEQYF	TGTGCCAGCACCAACGGCCGGGGTGTTTACGAGCAGTACTTC
.	TRBJ2-4	.	TRBV19	CASSTEGAGQSKNIQYF	TGTGCCAGTAGTACGGAGGGCGCGGGACAGTCCAAAAACATTCAGTACTTC
few	TRBJ2-7	TRBD1	TRBV7-6	CASSRTGTAYEQYF	TGTGCCAGCAGCCGTACCGGGACAGCCTACGAGCAGTACTTC
.	TRBJ2-5	.	TRBV20-1	CSARDSLTGAQETQYF	TGCAGTGCTAGAGATTCGTTGACAGGAGCCCAAGAGACCCAGTACTTC
.	TRBJ2-5	.	TRBV2	CASSVERVPAQYF	TGTGCCAGCAGTGTCGAGAGAGTTCCGGCGCAGTACTTC
many	TRBJ2-3	.	TRBV28	CASSLAGMGGGPDTQYF	TGTGCCAGCAGTTTGGCCGGTATGGGGGGGGGGCCAGATACGCAGTATTTT
few	TRBJ2-3	.	TRBV11-2	CASSGDHYSTDTQYF	TGTGCCAGCAGCGGGGACCATTATAGCACAGATACGCAGTATTTT
few	TRBJ1-5	.	TRBV7-2	CASSSTLHGGILQPQHF	TGTGCCAGCAGCTCTACTCTCCACGGAGGGATCCTTCAGCCCCAGCATTTT
many	TRBJ2-5	.	TRBV12-3/TRBV12-4	CASSFGWETQYF	TGTGCCAGCAGTTTCGGGTGGGAGACCCAGTACTTC
many	TRBJ2-7	TRBD2	TRBV5-1	CASSSGLAGGSEQYF	TGCGCCAGCAGCTCGGGACTAGCGGGAGGTTCCGAGCAGTACTTC
.	TRBJ2-1	TRBD2	TRBV5-1	CASSLPSSGSPYEQFF	TGCGCCAGCAGCTTACCCTCTAGCGGGAGCCCGTATGAGCAGTTCTTC
few	TRBJ1-2	.	TRBV7-2	CASRDPGVGYGYTF	TGTGCCAGCAGAGACCCAGGGGTGGGCTATGGCTACACCTTC
few	TRBJ2-1	.	TRBV6-1	CASSETGEQFF	TGTGCCAGCAGTGAAACGGGAGAGCAGTTCTTC
.	TRBJ1-5	.	TRBV6-2/TRBV6-3	CASTKGYRERSNQPQHF	TGTGCCAGCACCAAGGGATACAGGGAGAGGAGCAATCAGCCCCAGCATTTT
.	TRBJ2-7	.	TRBV12-3/TRBV12-4	CASRPYGTAGEQYF	TGTGCCAGCAGACCCTACGGGACGGCCGGCGAGCAGTACTTC
few	TRBJ2-1	.	TRBV20-1	CSADPGYEQFF	TGCAGTGCTGACCCGGGTTATGAGCAGTTCTTC
.	TRBJ2-1	TRBD2	TRBV7-9	CASSLGVLAGIVEQFF	TGTGCCAGCAGCTTAGGAGTGCTAGCGGGAATTGTTGAGCAGTTCTTC
few	TRBJ2-5	TRBD1	TRBV20-1	CSARDGDRGLGKTQYF	TGCAGTGCTAGAGATGGAGACAGGGGTCTAGGAAAGACCCAGTACTTC
few	TRBJ2-7	TRBD2	TRBV5-1	CASSLGLAGGVSYEQYF	TGCGCCAGCAGCTTGGGGCTAGCGGGAGGCGTCTCCTACGAGCAGTACTTC
few	TRBJ2-1	.	TRBV24-1	CATSEASGTYNEQFF	TGTGCCACCAGTGAAGCTTCAGGGACCTACAATGAGCAGTTCTTC
few	TRBJ2-1	.	TRBV7-9	CASSLASGRWNEQFF	TGTGCCAGCAGCTTAGCGTCGGGGCGGTGGAATGAGCAGTTCTTC
.	TRBJ2-1	TRBD2	TRBV12-3/TRBV12-4	CASSLVGGVNEQFF	TGTGCCAGCAGTTTAGTGGGGGGGGTCAATGAGCAGTTCTTC
few	TRBJ2-7	.	TRBV14	CASSQVRAAEQYF	TGTGCCAGCAGCCAAGTTCGGGCCGCCGAGCAGTACTTC
few	TRBJ2-1	.	TRBV10-2	CASSDGSEQFF	TGCGCCAGCAGTGATGGTAGTGAGCAGTTCTTC
.	TRBJ2-7	TRBD2	TRBV2	CASSEEGLAGKPEQYF	TGTGCCAGCAGTGAAGAGGGACTAGCGGGAAAGCCCGAGCAGTACTTC
many	TRBJ2-1	TRBD2	TRBV12-3/TRBV12-4	CASKIREVNEQFF	TGTGCCAGCAAAATCCGGGAGGTTAATGAGCAGTTCTTC
.	TRBJ2-7	.	TRBV20-1	CSARDFGVEQYF	TGCAGTGCTAGAGATTTTGGGGTAGAGCAGTACTTC
.	TRBJ2-3	.	TRBV27	CASSFIGGDTQYF	TGTGCCAGCAGTTTTATTGGGGGAGATACGCAGTATTTT
.	TRBJ2-1	TRBD2	TRBV15	CATSRPGTSGYNEQFF	TGTGCCACCAGCAGACCCGGGACTAGCGGTTACAATGAGCAGTTCTTC
.	TRBJ2-2	.	TRBV20-1	CSARFRATTGELFF	TGCAGTGCTAGATTCAGGGCCACCACCGGGGAGCTGTTTTTT
few	TRBJ2-3	.	TRBV5-1	CASSLEDRTDTQYF	TGCGCCAGCAGCTTGGAGGACCGCACAGATACGCAGTATTTT
many	TRBJ2-1	.	TRBV29-1	CSVGSEVDYNEQFF	TGCAGCGTTGGGAGTGAAGTCGACTACAATGAGCAGTTCTTC
.	TRBJ2-7	.	TRBV20-1	CSARGGNRVFEQYF	TGCAGTGCTAGAGGGGGGAACAGGGTATTCGAGCAGTACTTC